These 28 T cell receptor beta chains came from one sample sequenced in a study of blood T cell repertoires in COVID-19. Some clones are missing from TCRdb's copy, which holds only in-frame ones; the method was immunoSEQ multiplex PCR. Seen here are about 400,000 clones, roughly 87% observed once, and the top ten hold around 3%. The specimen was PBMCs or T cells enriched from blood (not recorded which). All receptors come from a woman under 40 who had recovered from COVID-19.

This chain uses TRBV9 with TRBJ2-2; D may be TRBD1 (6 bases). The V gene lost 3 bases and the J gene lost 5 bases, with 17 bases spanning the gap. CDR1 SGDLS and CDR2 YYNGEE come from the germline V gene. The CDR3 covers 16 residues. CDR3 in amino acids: CASSGRGHSVTGELFF. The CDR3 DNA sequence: TGTGCCAGCAGCGGTAGGGGACACAGTGTTACCGGGGAGCTGTTTTTT.

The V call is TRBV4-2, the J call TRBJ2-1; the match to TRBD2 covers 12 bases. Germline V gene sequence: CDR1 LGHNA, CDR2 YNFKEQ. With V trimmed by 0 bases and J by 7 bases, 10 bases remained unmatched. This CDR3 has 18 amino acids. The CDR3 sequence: CASSQDLIGLAGGNEQFF. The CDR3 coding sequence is TGTGCCAGCAGCCAAGATCTTATAGGCCTAGCGGGGGGGAATGAGCAGTTCTTC.

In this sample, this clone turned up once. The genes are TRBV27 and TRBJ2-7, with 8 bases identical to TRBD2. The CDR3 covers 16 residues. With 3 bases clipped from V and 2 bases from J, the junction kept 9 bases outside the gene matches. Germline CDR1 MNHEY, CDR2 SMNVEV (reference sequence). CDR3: CASSLNFGTSAYEQYF. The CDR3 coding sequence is TGTGCCAGCAGTTTGAACTTTGGGACTAGTGCCTACGAGCAGTACTTC.

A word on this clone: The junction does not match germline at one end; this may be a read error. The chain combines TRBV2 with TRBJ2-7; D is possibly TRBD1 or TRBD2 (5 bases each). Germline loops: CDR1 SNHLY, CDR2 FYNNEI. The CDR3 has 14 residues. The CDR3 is CASCEGQGPYEQYF. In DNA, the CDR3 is TGTGCCAGCTGTGAGGGGCAGGGTCCCTACGAGCAGTACTTC.

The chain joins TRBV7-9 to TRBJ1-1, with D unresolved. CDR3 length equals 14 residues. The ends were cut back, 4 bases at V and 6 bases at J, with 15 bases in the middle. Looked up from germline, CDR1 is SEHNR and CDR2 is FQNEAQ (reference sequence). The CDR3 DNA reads TGTGCCAGCAGCTCGACGGGGTCGTGGGCTGAAGCTTTCTTT. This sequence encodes CASSSTGSWAEAFF.

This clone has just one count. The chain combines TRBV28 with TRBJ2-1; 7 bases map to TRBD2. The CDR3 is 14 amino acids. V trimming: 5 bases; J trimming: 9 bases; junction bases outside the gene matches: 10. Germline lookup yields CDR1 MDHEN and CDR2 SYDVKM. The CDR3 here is CASSGGRALGEQFF. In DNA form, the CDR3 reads TGTGCCAGCAGTGGTGGGAGGGCCCTCGGTGAGCAGTTCTTC.

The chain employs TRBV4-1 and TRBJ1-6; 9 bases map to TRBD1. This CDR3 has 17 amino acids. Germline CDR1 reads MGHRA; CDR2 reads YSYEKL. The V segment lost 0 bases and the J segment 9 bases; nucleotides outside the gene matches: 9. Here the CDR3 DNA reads TGCGCCAGCAGCCAAGATTTGGGACAGGGAGGTGGTTCACCCCTCCACTTT. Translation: CASSQDLGQGGGSPLHF.

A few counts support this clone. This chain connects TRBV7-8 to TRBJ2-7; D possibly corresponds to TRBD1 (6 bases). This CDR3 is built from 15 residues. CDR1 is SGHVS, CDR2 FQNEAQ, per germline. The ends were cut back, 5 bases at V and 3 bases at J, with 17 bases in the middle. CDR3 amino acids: CASSAGQSTNYEQYF. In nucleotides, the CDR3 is TGTGCCAGCAGCGCCGGACAGTCCACTAACTACGAGCAGTACTTC.

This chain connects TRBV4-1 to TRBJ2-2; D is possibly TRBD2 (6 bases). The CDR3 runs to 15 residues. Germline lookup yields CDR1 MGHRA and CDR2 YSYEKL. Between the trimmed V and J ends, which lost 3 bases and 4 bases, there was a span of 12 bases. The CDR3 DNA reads TGCGCCAGCAGCCATCCGGGAGACGCCACCGGGGAGCTGTTTTTT. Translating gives CASSHPGDATGELFF.

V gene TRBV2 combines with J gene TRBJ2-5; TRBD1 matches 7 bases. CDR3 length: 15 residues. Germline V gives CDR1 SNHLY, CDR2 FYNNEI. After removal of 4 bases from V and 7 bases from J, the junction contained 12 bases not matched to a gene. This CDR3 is CASSAPGTDARTQYF. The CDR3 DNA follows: TGTGCCAGCAGTGCCCCCGGGACAGACGCAAGGACCCAGTACTTC.

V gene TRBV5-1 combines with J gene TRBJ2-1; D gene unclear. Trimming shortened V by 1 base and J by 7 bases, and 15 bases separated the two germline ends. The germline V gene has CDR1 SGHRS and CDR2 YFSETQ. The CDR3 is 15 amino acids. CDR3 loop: CASSLLSQASNEQFF. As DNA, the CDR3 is TGCGCCAGCAGCTTGCTTTCCCAGGCCAGTAATGAGCAGTTCTTC.

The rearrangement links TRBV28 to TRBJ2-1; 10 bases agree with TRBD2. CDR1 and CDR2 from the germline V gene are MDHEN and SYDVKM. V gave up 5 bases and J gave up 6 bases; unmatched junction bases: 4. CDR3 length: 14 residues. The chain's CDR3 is CASSKREGRNEQFF. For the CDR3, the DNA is TGTGCCAGCAGTAAGCGGGAGGGCCGCAATGAGCAGTTCTTC.

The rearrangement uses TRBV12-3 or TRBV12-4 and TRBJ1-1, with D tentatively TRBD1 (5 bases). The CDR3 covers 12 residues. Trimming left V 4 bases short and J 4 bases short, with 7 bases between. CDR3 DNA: TGTGCCAGCAGTTCTCAGGGCACTGAAGCTTTCTTT. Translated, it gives CASSSQGTEAFF.

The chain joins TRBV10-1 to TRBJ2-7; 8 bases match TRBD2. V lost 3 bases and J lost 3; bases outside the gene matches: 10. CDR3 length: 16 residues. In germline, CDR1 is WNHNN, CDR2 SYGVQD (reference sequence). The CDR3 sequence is CASSDPGSGGLYEQYF. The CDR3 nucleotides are TGCGCCAGCAGTGACCCGGGCAGCGGGGGACTCTACGAGCAGTACTTC.

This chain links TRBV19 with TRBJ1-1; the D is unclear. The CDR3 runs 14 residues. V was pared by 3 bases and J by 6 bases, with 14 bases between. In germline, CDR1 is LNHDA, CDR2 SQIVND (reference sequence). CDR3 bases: TGTGCCAGTAGTATCTCGAGGGTTGTGCCTGAAGCTTTCTTT. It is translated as CASSISRVVPEAFF.

The CDR3 nucleotides read TGTGCCAGCTCACCTACTAGCGGTTCCGGGGAGCTGTTTTTT. This translates into CASSPTSGSGELFF. J is TRBJ2-2 and V is TRBV18, with TRBD2 identical over 8 bases. V lost 3 bases, J lost 6 bases, and 3 bases stayed unmatched. The CDR3 totals 14 residues. The germline V gene encodes CDR1 KGHSH and CDR2 LQKENI.

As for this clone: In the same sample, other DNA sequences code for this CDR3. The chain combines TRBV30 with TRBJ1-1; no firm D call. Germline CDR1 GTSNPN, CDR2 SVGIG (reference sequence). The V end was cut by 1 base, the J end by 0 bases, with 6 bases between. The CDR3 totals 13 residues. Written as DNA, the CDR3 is TGTGCCTGGAGTGCAGGTATGAACACTGAAGCTTTCTTT. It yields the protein CAWSAGMNTEAFF.

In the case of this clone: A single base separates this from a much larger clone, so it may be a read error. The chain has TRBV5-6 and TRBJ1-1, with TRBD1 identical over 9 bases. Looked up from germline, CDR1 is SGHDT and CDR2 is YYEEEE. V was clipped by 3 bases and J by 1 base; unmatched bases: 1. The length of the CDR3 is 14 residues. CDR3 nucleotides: TGTGCCAGCAGCTGGGGACAGGGGAACACTGAAGCTTTCTTT. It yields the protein CASSWGQGNTEAFF.

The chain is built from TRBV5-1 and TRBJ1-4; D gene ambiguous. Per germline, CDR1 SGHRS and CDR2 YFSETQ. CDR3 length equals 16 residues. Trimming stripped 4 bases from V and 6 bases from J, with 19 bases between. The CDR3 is CASSPAPTGNDEKLFF. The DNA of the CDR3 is TGCGCCAGCAGCCCGGCCCCTACGGGGAACGATGAAAAACTGTTTTTT. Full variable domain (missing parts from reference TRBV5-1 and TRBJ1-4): KAGVTQTPRYLIKTRGQQVTLSCSPISGHRSVSWYQQTPGQGLQFLFEYFSETQRNKGNFPGRFSGRQFSNSRSEMNVSTLELGDSALYLCASSPAPTGNDEKLFFGSGTQLSVL.

The CDR3 region is CASSFKWTASYGYTF. DNA of the CDR3: TGTGCCAGCAGTTTTAAATGGACAGCCTCCTATGGCTACACCTTC. The rearrangement uses TRBV28 and TRBJ1-2, with TRBD1 as a possible D gene (6 bases). The CDR3 loop spans 15 amino acids. Germline values: CDR1 MDHEN, CDR2 SYDVKM. Deletions cut 3 bases from V and 4 bases from J, with 15 bases between.

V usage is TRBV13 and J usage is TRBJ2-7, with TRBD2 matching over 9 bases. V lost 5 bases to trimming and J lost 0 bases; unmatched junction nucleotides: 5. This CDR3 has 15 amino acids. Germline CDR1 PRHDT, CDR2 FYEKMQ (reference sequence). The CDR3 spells CASSLGLAISYEQYF. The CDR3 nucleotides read TGTGCCAGCAGCCTTGGACTAGCGATCTCCTACGAGCAGTACTTC.

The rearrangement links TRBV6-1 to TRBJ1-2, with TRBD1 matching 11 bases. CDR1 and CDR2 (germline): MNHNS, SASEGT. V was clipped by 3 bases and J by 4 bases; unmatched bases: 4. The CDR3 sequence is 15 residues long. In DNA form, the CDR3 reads TGTGCCAGCAGTGAGGACGGGACAGGGGGCTATGGCTACACCTTC. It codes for CASSEDGTGGYGYTF.

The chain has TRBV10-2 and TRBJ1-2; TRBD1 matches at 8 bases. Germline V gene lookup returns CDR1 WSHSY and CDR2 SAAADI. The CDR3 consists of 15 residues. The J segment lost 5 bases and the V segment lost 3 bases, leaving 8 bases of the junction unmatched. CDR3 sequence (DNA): TGCGCCAGCAGTGATCTTGGACAGGGACCTTATGGCTACACCTTC. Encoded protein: CASSDLGQGPYGYTF.

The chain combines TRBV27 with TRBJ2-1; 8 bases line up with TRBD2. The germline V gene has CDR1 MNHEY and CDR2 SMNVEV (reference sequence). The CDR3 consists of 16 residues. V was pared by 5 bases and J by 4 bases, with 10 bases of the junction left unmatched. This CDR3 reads CASSPSQAGVYNEQFF. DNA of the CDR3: TGTGCCAGCAGTCCAAGTCAAGCGGGAGTGTACAATGAGCAGTTCTTC.

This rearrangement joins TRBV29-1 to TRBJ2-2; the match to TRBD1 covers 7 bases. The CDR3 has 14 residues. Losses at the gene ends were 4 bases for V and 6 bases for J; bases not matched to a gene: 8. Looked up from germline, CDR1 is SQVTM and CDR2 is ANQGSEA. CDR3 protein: CSVVFQGDPGELFF. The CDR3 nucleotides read TGCAGCGTTGTTTTCCAGGGGGATCCCGGGGAGCTGTTTTTT.

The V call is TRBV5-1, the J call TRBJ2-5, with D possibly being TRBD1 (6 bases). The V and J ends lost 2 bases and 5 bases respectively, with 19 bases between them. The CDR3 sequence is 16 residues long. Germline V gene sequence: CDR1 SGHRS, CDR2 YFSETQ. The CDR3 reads CASSFLQGGGAETQYF. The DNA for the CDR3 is TGCGCCAGCAGCTTCCTACAGGGCGGCGGCGCGGAGACCCAGTACTTC.

The DNA for the CDR3 is TGTGCCAGCAGCTCCCGGGACAGCAATTCACCCCTCCACTTT. This codes for CASSSRDSNSPLHF. The chain is built from TRBV3-1 (or the pseudogene TRBV3-2) and TRBJ1-6; 7 bases fit TRBD1. The V segment lost 5 bases and the J segment 7 bases; nucleotides outside the gene matches: 5. Looked up from germline, CDR1 is LGHDT and CDR2 is YNNKEL (reference sequence). CDR3 length: 14 amino acids.

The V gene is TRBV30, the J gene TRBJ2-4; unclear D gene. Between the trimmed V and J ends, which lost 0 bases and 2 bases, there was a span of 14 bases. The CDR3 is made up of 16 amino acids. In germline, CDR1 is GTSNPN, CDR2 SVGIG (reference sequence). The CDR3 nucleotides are TGTGCCTGGAGTGTACTCCTCAGCGACCCCAAAAACATTCAGTACTTC. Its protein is CAWSVLLSDPKNIQYF. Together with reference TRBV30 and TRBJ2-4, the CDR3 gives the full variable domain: SQTIHQWPATLVQPVGSPLSLECTVEGTSNPNLYWYRQAAGRGLQLLFYSVGIGQISSEVPQNLSASRPQDRQFILSSKKLLLSDSGFYLCAWSVLLSDPKNIQYFGAGTRLSVL.